The clone carrying this TCR beta chain has just a few counts. The antigen is unknown. TCRdb ran MiXCR on the 5' RACE reads and lists one entry per CDR3 protein. Of 220,000 or so distinct CDR3 sequences in the sample, around 18% were seen once. Trimming removed 6 bases from V and 6 bases from J; junction bases left unmatched: 5. The CDR3 has 14 residues. This sample was taken from a study of CD8 T cells in ankylosing spondylitis. General study findings and limits: Made up of 7 to 9 highly homologous variants, a TCR beta motif appeared characteristic of ankylosing spondylitis blood.

The genes are TRBV12-3 or TRBV12-4 and TRBJ2-2, with 9 bases that match TRBD2. The receptor was derived from a male donor with ankylosing spondylitis. Sequenced material: blood, either unsorted or a sorted T cell fraction (not recorded which). DNA for the CDR3: TGTGCCAGCAGAGGGCGGGAGGGCCCCGGGGAGCTGTTTTTT. Protein sequence: CASRGREGPGELFF.